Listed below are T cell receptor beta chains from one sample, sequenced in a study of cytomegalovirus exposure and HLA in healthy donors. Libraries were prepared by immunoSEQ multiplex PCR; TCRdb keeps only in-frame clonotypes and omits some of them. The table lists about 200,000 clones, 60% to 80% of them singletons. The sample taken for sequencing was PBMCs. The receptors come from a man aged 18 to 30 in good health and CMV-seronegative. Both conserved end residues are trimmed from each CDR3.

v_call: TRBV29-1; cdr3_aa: SVEPFQETQY
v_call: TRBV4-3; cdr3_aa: ASSQDLEGAVTGELF
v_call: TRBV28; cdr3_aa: ASSLGGSNQPQH
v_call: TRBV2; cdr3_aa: ASSEVGGEKLF
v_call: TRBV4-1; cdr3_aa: ASSQGGLAGETDTQY
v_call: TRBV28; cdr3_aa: ATVTRGNTEAF
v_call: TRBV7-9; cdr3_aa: ASSLTGTGNEQY
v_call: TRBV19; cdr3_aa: ASSTRQGILTGELF
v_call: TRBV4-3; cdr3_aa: ASSHGDMAEAF
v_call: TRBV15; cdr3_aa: ATSRVQGLNTGELF
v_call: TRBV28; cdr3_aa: ASSPLLGRGNTEAF
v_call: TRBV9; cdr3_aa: ASSLRGHQETQY
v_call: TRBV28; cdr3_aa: ASSFTRGPGNQPQH
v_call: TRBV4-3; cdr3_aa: ASSPLAGYNEQF
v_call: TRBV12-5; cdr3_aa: ASALNTEAF
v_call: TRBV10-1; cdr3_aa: ASSEAGYNTGELF
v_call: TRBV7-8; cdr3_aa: ASSAHRELRAGNTIY
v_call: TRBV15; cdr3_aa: ATSPVRGYTEAF
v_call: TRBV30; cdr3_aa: AWKSVGHRVAF
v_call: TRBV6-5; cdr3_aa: ASRGQGGYGYT
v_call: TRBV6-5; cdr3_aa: ASTRGGLYEQY
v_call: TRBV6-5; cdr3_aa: ASSYEDRDYEQY